These 22 T cell receptor beta chains share one sample of origin, sequenced in a study of T cells in Graves' hyperthyroidism and ophthalmopathy. Amplified TCR beta CDR3 regions came from RNA transcripts. HTBI primers were the set used in a first-round RT-PCR of the TCR CDR3. TCRdb called the multiplex PCR reads again in MiXCR, with one record for every CDR3 protein. The sample has some 370,000 distinct CDR3 sequences, around an eighth seen once; the top ten hold 25% to 30%. Material: blood. All receptors derive from a man between 45 and 60 years old with Graves' ophthalmopathy.

This clonotype occurred many times. This chain joins TRBV12-3 or TRBV12-4 and TRBJ1-1; the D is unclear. The CDR3 is 13 amino acids. V was shortened by 3 bases and J by 6 bases, with 11 bases between the two germline ends. The CDR3 DNA is TGTGCCAGCAGTTTGGGAGGGAAGGCTGAAGCTTTCTTT. This gives the protein CASSLGGKAEAFF.

This clonotype was recorded at least ten times. This chain joins TRBV28 and TRBJ2-1; no definite D call. Germline-derived CDR1 and CDR2 are MDHEN and SYDVKM. This CDR3 is 12 amino acids long. V lost 1 base and J 7 bases, leaving 5 bases between the germline ends. The CDR3 spells CASSLSVNEQFF. The CDR3 DNA follows: TGTGCCAGCAGTTTATCGGTGAATGAGCAGTTCTTC.

Only a few counts were recorded for this clonotype. V usage is TRBV13 and J usage is TRBJ1-6; no definite D call. The CDR3 covers 15 residues. V lost 1 base, J lost 12 bases, and 16 bases lay in between. Germline CDR1 is PRHDT and CDR2 is FYEKMQ (reference sequence). CDR3 protein: CASSLASTASQPLHF. The CDR3 nucleotides read TGTGCCAGCAGCTTAGCCAGCACTGCTTCCCAACCCCTCCACTTT.

Many counts were recorded for this clonotype. This sequence joins TRBV12-3 or TRBV12-4 and TRBJ2-3, with 7 bases aligning to TRBD2. With V trimmed by 6 bases and J by 6 bases, 12 bases remained unmatched. This CDR3 comprises 15 residues. The DNA of the CDR3 is TGTGCCAGCAGCCCCCTAGCGGAGGGACGGGATACGCAGTATTTT. It is translated as CASSPLAEGRDTQYF.

About this clonotype: Possible read error: a much larger clone is one base away. The chain couples TRBV3-1 to TRBJ1-4, with D possibly TRBD1 on 5 matching bases. From germline, CDR1 is LGHDT and CDR2 YNNKEL (reference sequence). This CDR3 comprises 16 residues. CDR3 in amino acids: CASGQGQQVWGEKLFF. The DNA of the CDR3 is TGTGCCAGCGGCCAAGGGCAACAGGTTTGGGGTGAAAAACTGTTTTTT.

This CDR3 reads CASSLGGLAGRKETQYF. The CDR3 nucleotides read TGTGCCAGCAGCTTAGGGGGACTAGCGGGTCGAAAAGAGACCCAGTACTTC. The genes are TRBV7-9 and TRBJ2-5, with 12 bases matching TRBD2. The CDR3 is 17 residues long. The germline V gene has CDR1 SEHNR and CDR2 FQNEAQ (reference sequence). J lost 3 bases, V lost 1 base, and 6 bases had no gene match. Full variable domain (outside the CDR3, taken from reference TRBV7-9 and TRBJ2-5): DTGVSQNPRHKITKRGQNVTFRCDPISEHNRLYWYRQTLGQGPEFLTYFQNEAQLEKSRLLSDRFSAERPKGSFSTLEIQRTEQGDSAMYLCASSLGGLAGRKETQYFGPGTRLLVL.

There are a few counts of this clonotype. This chain uses TRBV20-1 with TRBJ2-3; 7 bases align to TRBD2. The V and J ends lost 1 base and 6 bases, in that order; junction bases with no gene match: 7. CDR3 size: 14 residues. The V gene's germline CDR1 is DFQATT and CDR2 SNEGSKA (reference sequence). This CDR3 is CSARGATSVDTQYF. For the CDR3, the DNA is TGCAGTGCTAGAGGAGCTACTAGCGTGGATACGCAGTATTTT.

The chain links TRBV28 to TRBJ1-3; D gene ambiguous. This CDR3 spans 15 amino acids. CDR1 and CDR2 (germline): MDHEN, SYDVKM. V was clipped by 6 bases and J by 2 bases, with 14 bases between them. The CDR3 sequence is CASRDYGGTGNTIYF. CDR3 nucleotides: TGTGCCAGCAGAGATTACGGAGGAACTGGAAACACCATATATTTT.

This clonotype was detected only a few times. The V call is TRBV19, the J call TRBJ2-6; possible D gene TRBD1, 5 bases. The V gene lost 10 bases and the J gene lost 2 bases, with 15 bases spanning the gap. The germline V gene has CDR1 LNHDA and CDR2 SQIVND (reference sequence). The CDR3 sequence is 15 residues long. CDR3 nucleotide sequence: TGTGCCACCCAGGGTCTCTCAGCTGGGGCCAACGTCCTGACTTTC. Translation: CATQGLSAGANVLTF.

In this sample, this clonotype turned up many times. The chain has TRBV9 and TRBJ2-1, with 9 bases fitting TRBD2. CDR1 is SGDLS, CDR2 YYNGEE, per germline. V shed 2 bases and J 4 bases; nucleotides not matched to a gene: 4. This CDR3 spans 15 amino acids. CDR3 sequence: CASSVRLAEYNEQFF. CDR3 sequence (DNA): TGTGCCAGCAGCGTGAGACTAGCGGAATACAATGAGCAGTTCTTC.

In its sample, this clonotype was seen a few times. The J gene is TRBJ2-5, the V gene TRBV14; tentatively, D is TRBD1 (6 bases). The V end was cut by 2 bases, the J end by 5 bases, with 15 bases between. CDR1 and CDR2 (germline): SGHDN, FVKESK. This CDR3 contains 15 residues. In nucleotides, the CDR3 is TGTGCCAGCAGCCAATTCAGGGGCTTTGCGGAGACCCAGTACTTC. Translated, it gives CASSQFRGFAETQYF.

This clonotype appeared a few times. The chain has TRBV19 and TRBJ1-2; no clear D. V was trimmed by 6 bases and J by 8 bases, leaving 19 bases between them. The length of the CDR3 is 14 residues. Germline loops: CDR1 LNHDA, CDR2 SQIVND (reference sequence). CDR3 nucleotide sequence: TGTGCCAGTAGCTTGGGCCCTCTCCTTAGGGGCTACACCTTC. Translated: CASSLGPLLRGYTF.

This clonotype was recorded many times. The chain uses TRBV6-1 and TRBJ1-5; 7 positions match TRBD1. The V and J ends lost 5 bases and 5 bases, in that order; junction bases with no gene match: 3. This CDR3 region has 13 residues. The germline V gene has CDR1 MNHNS and CDR2 SASEGT. For the CDR3, the DNA is TGTGCCAGCAGTCGGACAGGCGATCAGCCCCAGCATTTT. This codes for CASSRTGDQPQHF.

For the CDR3, the DNA is TGTGCCAGCCCCCAGGTGGTGGGCGGGGAGCTGTTTTTT. This translates into CASPQVVGGELFF. The V call is TRBV6-1, the J call TRBJ2-2, with D hard to call. V was clipped by 8 bases and J by 7 bases, with 14 bases between them. The CDR3 extends over 13 amino acids. Germline V gene data show CDR1 as MNHNS and CDR2 as SASEGT.

This CDR3 is CASSLGDSGEAFF. The CDR3 DNA reads TGCGCCAGCAGCCTCGGGGATTCTGGGGAAGCTTTCTTT. V gene TRBV5-1 combines with J gene TRBJ1-1, with D unclear. The germline V and J ends were trimmed by 4 bases and 8 bases, with 15 bases remaining between them. CDR1 is SGHRS and CDR2 is YFSETQ in the germline V gene. CDR3 length equals 13 residues.

This clonotype was seen repeatedly, ten times or more. The CDR3 nucleotides read TGTGCCAGCAGTGTAGGGTCAAGCGAGCAGTACTTC. Translation: CASSVGSSEQYF. The J gene is TRBJ2-7, the V gene TRBV6-1; D gene uncertain. The germline CDR1 and CDR2 sequences are MNHNS and SASEGT. V was shortened by 4 bases and J by 6 bases, with 10 bases between the two germline ends. The CDR3 has 12 residues.

This clonotype has just a few counts. This sequence joins TRBV5-4 and TRBJ2-7; no clear D gene. Germline V gene data show CDR1 as SGHNT and CDR2 as YYREEE (reference sequence). Trimming shortened V by 0 bases and J by 8 bases, and 9 bases separated the two germline ends. CDR3 length equals 12 residues. As DNA, the CDR3 is TGTGCCAGCAGCTTGGATGGTCAGAAGCAGTACTTC. Translated, it gives CASSLDGQKQYF.

CDR3 coding DNA: TGCAGTGCTAGAGTCCTCCGACTAGCGGGAGAGCACACCGGGGAGCTGTTTTTT. Amino acids: CSARVLRLAGEHTGELFF. The chain carries TRBV20-1 and TRBJ2-2; 12 bases agree with TRBD2. The germline V gene has CDR1 DFQATT and CDR2 SNEGSKA (reference sequence). The CDR3 is 18 residues long. J lost 3 bases, V lost 1 base, and 9 bases had no gene match.

This clonotype was recorded at least ten times. The rearrangement joins TRBV2 to TRBJ2-1; TRBD2 matches 8 bases. Germline lookup yields CDR1 SNHLY and CDR2 FYNNEI. The V gene end was trimmed by 3 bases and the J gene end by 5 bases; junction bases not matched to a gene: 6. CDR3 length equals 15 residues. CDR3 bases: TGTGCCAGCAGTGACGCGGGACTAGGTAACAATGAGCAGTTCTTC. This codes for CASSDAGLGNNEQFF.

This chain connects TRBV30 to TRBJ2-1, with 8 nucleotides matching TRBD2. J was trimmed by 0 bases and V by 2 bases; bases with no gene match: 0. Germline V gene data show CDR1 as GTSNPN and CDR2 as SVGIG (reference sequence). The CDR3 is made up of 14 amino acids. The DNA of the CDR3 is TGTGCCTGGAGTAGCGGGGGCTCCTACAATGAGCAGTTCTTC. Its protein product is CAWSSGGSYNEQFF.

The rearrangement joins TRBV15 to TRBJ2-3; TRBD1 aligns across 8 bases. The ends lost 3 bases at V and 5 bases at J; junction bases unmatched: 4. The CDR3 sequence is 14 residues long. Germline V gene lookup returns CDR1 LNHNV and CDR2 YYDKDF (reference sequence). As DNA, the CDR3 is TGTGCCACCAGCAGTCTCAGGGGGCGAGATACGCAGTATTTT. Its translation: CATSSLRGRDTQYF.

This clonotype came up many times. The chain uses TRBV18 and TRBJ2-7; weak D call: TRBD1 (5 bases). CDR1 KGHSH and CDR2 LQKENI come from the germline V gene. V lost 3 bases, J lost 5 bases, and 5 bases lay in between. There are 11 residues in the CDR3. CDR3 in amino acids: CASSPRDEQYF. The CDR3 DNA is TGTGCCAGCTCACCCAGGGACGAGCAGTACTTC.